This T cell receptor beta chain was sequenced during a study of post-analysis software for immune sequencing data. The overall study: The patients showed relapsing-remitting, secondary progressive and progressive-relapsing multiple sclerosis courses. General study points: Roughly five TRBV segments were significantly more frequent in patients than in controls. TRBV5-6, TRBV5-1 and TRBV20-1 were among these segments. People with multiple sclerosis had a significantly lower normalized Chao1 diversity than controls did. The authors found that F measure strongly co-clustered same-batch samples.

Germline loops: CDR1 ENHRY, CDR2 SYGVKD. Trimming removed 5 bases from V and 4 bases from J, with 12 bases in between. The CDR3 length is 14 residues. TCR beta cDNA libraries had unique molecular identifiers. The T cell input of about 0.9 to 11 million gave roughly 0.5 million cDNA molecules. TCRdb passed the PCR reads through MiXCR, listing each CDR3 protein once. The top ten clones hold around 4.8% of a sample with a few hundred thousand distinct CDR3 sequences, about 38% of them seen once. This clonotype was recorded once. As yet, its antigen is unknown. Material: blood. This TCR derives from a girl aged 10-17 years with multiple sclerosis. The chain is built from TRBV10-3 and TRBJ2-1; a possible D gene is TRBD1 (7 bases). CDR3 in amino acids: CAISPQGGYNEQFF. Written as DNA, the CDR3 is TGTGCCATCAGTCCTCAGGGGGGATACAATGAGCAGTTCTTC.